This T cell receptor beta chain originates from a study of OX40 agonist ivuxolimab in advanced cancers. Overall study findings and caveats: The investigators did not determine what antigen specificity the expanded peripheral T cells had.

Comments on this clone: Its antigen is still unknown.

Generated by immunoSEQ multiplex PCR, the TCRdb table keeps only in-frame clones and is missing some. The sample lists some 60,000 clones, about 91% occurring once. Germline lookup yields CDR1 SSHAT and CDR2 FNYEAQ (reference sequence). V was clipped by 4 bases and J by 2 bases, with 8 bases between them. The CDR3 loop spans 13 amino acids. The rearrangement uses TRBV7-7 and TRBJ2-5, with D possibly TRBD2 on 6 matching bases. The material was CD4+ or CD8+ T cells sorted from blood, obtained in a trial of the OX40 agonist ivuxolimab. This TCR was recovered from an adult with an advanced solid tumor such as melanoma, head and neck, liver or kidney cancer. CDR3 sequence (DNA): TGTGCCAGCAGCTCGGGACTGCAAGAGACCCAGTACTTC. This encodes CASSSGLQETQYF.